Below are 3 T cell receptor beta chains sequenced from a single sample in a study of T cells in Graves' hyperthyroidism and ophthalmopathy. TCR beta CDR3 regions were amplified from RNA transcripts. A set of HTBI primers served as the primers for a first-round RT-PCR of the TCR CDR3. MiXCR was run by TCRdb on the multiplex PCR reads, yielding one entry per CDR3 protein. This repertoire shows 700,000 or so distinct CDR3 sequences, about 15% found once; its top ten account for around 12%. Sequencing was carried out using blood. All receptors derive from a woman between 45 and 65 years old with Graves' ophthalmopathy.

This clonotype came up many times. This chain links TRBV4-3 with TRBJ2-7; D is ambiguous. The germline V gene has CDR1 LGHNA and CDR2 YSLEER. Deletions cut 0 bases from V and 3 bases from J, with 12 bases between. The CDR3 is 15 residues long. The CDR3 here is CASSQEALNNYEQYF. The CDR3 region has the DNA TGCGCCAGCAGCCAAGAGGCCCTTAATAACTACGAGCAGTACTTC.

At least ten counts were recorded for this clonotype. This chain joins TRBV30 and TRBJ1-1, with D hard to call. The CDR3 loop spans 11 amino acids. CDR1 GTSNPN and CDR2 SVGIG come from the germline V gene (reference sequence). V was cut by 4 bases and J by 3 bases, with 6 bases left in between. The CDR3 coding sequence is TGTGCCTGGACCCGGGACACTGAAGCTTTCTTT. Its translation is CAWTRDTEAFF.

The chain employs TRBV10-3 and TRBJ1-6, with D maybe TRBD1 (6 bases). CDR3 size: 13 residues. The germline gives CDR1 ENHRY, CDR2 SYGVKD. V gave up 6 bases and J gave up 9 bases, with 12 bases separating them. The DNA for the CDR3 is TGTGCCATCAGAAACACAGGGATTTCACCCCTCCACTTT. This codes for CAIRNTGISPLHF.